Presented here are 23 T cell receptor beta chains from one specimen sequenced in a study of response to subunit inactivated influenza vaccine. TCRdb re-called the RT-PCR reads with MiXCR, one entry per CDR3 protein. The sample consists of 610,000 or so distinct CDR3 sequences, 11% to 15% of them appearing once. The specimen comprised PBMCs from blood, sampled about 11 days after vaccination. These TCRs come from a man aged 50 to 60 who received an inactivated influenza vaccine.

This chain links TRBV30 with TRBJ2-1; D is unclear. Germline V gene sequence: CDR1 GTSNPN, CDR2 SVGIG (reference sequence). V dropped 0 bases and J dropped 6 bases, with 9 bases sitting between them. CDR3 size: 13 residues. CDR3 in DNA: TGTGCCTGGAGTGTGCTAGAAGGCAATGAGCAGTTCTTC. This sequence encodes CAWSVLEGNEQFF.

This clonotype was counted only a few times. The chain employs TRBV18 and TRBJ2-7; D possibly corresponds to TRBD1 (5 bases). Looked up from germline, CDR1 is KGHSH and CDR2 is LQKENI. The CDR3 loop spans 15 amino acids. V lost 3 bases and J 0 bases, leaving 12 bases between the germline ends. CDR3 nucleotide sequence: TGTGCCAGCTCACCGCAGGACAAGAGCTCCTACGAGCAGTACTTC. This encodes CASSPQDKSSYEQYF.

The chain joins TRBV21-1 to TRBJ2-1. TRBV21-1 is flagged as a pseudogene. The CDR3 is made up of 12 amino acids. This CDR3 reads CASSETGNEQFF. CDR3 sequence (DNA): TGTGCCAGCAGCGAGACGGGCAATGAGCAGTTCTTC.

This clonotype was picked up a small number of times. The chain combines TRBV9 with TRBJ1-2; D is perhaps TRBD1 (5 bases). Trimming removed 0 bases from V and 2 bases from J, with 14 bases in between. The germline V gene encodes CDR1 SGDLS and CDR2 YYNGEE. This CDR3 contains 16 residues. The CDR3 protein is CASSVAGGIQNYGYTF. CDR3 sequence (DNA): TGTGCCAGCAGCGTAGCTGGGGGAATTCAAAACTATGGCTACACCTTC.

This clonotype was found many times. The rearrangement uses TRBV7-2 and TRBJ2-5; D might be TRBD2 (6 bases). V lost 2 bases and J 1 base, leaving 11 bases between the germline ends. Germline CDR1 reads SGHTA; CDR2 reads FQGNSA. This CDR3 region has 15 residues. CDR3 residues: CASSLFPGVQETQYF. CDR3 nucleotides: TGTGCCAGCAGCTTATTCCCGGGGGTCCAAGAGACCCAGTACTTC.

This clonotype was found a few times. The rearrangement uses TRBV5-1 and TRBJ1-6, with D possibly being TRBD1 (6 bases). The CDR3 covers 14 residues. V was trimmed by 1 base and J by 6 bases, leaving 8 bases between them. The germline CDR1 and CDR2 sequences are SGHRS and YFSETQ. CDR3 residues: CASSLTGFNSPLHF. CDR3 in DNA: TGCGCCAGCAGCTTGACAGGGTTTAATTCACCCCTCCACTTT.

The rearrangement uses TRBV29-1 and TRBJ1-4; D is uncertain. From germline, CDR1 is SQVTM and CDR2 ANQGSEA. The CDR3 extends over 12 amino acids. Trimming took off 7 bases at V and 0 bases at J, with 6 bases between the two ends. CDR3 in DNA: TGCAGCGCCATGGCAACTAATGAAAAACTGTTTTTT. Encoded protein: CSAMATNEKLFF.

This chain uses TRBV7-2 with TRBJ2-5; 12 bases align to TRBD1. Germline V gene lookup returns CDR1 SGHTA and CDR2 FQGNSA. CDR3 length: 15 residues. The J segment lost 5 bases and the V segment lost 6 bases, leaving 7 bases of the junction unmatched. The chain's CDR3 is CASRSGTGGFETQYF. The CDR3 coding sequence is TGTGCCAGCAGGTCCGGGACAGGGGGCTTCGAGACCCAGTACTTC. The variable domain in full, with the rest retrieved from reference TRBV7-2 and TRBJ2-5, is GAGVSQSPSNKVTEKGKDVELRCDPISGHTALYWYRQSLGQGLEFLIYFQGNSAPDKSGLPSDRFSAERTGGSVSTLTIQRTQQEDSAVYLCASRSGTGGFETQYFGPGTRLLVL.

The chain joins TRBV6-5 to TRBJ2-1; 9 bases are shared with TRBD2. Germline V gene lookup returns CDR1 MNHEY and CDR2 SVGAGI. J gave up 2 bases and V 0 bases, and 11 bases lay outside the gene matches. This CDR3 has 19 residues. The CDR3 DNA is TGTGCCAGCAGTTACTCACCCAGTTTGGTAGCGGGGGCCTACAATGAGCAGTTCTTC. Encoded protein: CASSYSPSLVAGAYNEQFF.

The gene calls are TRBV7-3 and TRBJ1-1; D ambiguous. Germline V CDR1 and CDR2: SGHTA, FQGTGA. With 5 bases removed from V and 1 base from J, the gap between germline ends came to 14 bases. The CDR3 totals 15 residues. CDR3 in amino acids: CASSVGAERNTEAFF. The CDR3 DNA follows: TGTGCCAGCAGCGTAGGAGCAGAGAGGAACACTGAAGCTTTCTTT.

This chain joins TRBV5-6 and TRBJ1-4; the match to TRBD1 covers 8 bases. Germline V gives CDR1 SGHDT, CDR2 YYEEEE. V lost 4 bases, J lost 4 bases, and 9 bases stayed unmatched. This CDR3 comprises 16 residues. The CDR3 DNA follows: TGTGCCAGCAGCCGTGGACAGGGCGGATATAATGAAAAACTGTTTTTT. This codes for CASSRGQGGYNEKLFF.

This sequence joins TRBV18 and TRBJ2-2, with 14 bases fitting TRBD2. V shed 0 bases, J shed 7 bases, and the junction held 10 bases outside the gene matches. Germline V gene sequence: CDR1 KGHSH, CDR2 LQKENI. The CDR3 is 19 amino acids. The CDR3 sequence: CASSPPGTSGSKIGGELFF. The DNA of the CDR3 is TGTGCCAGCTCACCACCTGGGACTAGCGGGAGTAAGATTGGCGGGGAGCTGTTTTTT.

This clonotype was counted a few times. The chain recombines TRBV5-1 with TRBJ2-2, with 9 bases matching TRBD1. Unmatched junction bases numbered 6, after V lost 2 bases and J lost 4 bases. CDR1 and CDR2 from the germline V gene are SGHRS and YFSETQ. This CDR3 has 16 amino acids. In DNA form, the CDR3 reads TGCGCCAGCAGCTTAAGGACAGGGGTTTTCACCGGGGAGCTGTTTTTT. As protein: CASSLRTGVFTGELFF.

This sequence joins TRBV9 and TRBJ2-5; TRBD2 is a possible D gene (6 bases). The CDR3 runs 14 residues. V shed 0 bases and J shed 5 bases, with 11 bases lying between them. The germline gives CDR1 SGDLS, CDR2 YYNGEE. The CDR3 is CASSVGEERETQYF. The CDR3 DNA reads TGTGCCAGCAGCGTAGGGGAGGAGAGGGAGACCCAGTACTTC.

This chain links TRBV5-1 with TRBJ2-5; 10 nucleotides line up with TRBD2. Germline CDR1 reads SGHRS; CDR2 reads YFSETQ. This CDR3 is 14 amino acids long. Unmatched junction bases numbered 4, after V lost 5 bases and J lost 3 bases. The DNA of the CDR3 is TGCGCCAGCAGTACTAGCGGGGCGGAAGAGACCCAGTACTTC. Translating it yields CASSTSGAEETQYF. Combining the CDR3 with reference TRBV5-1 and TRBJ2-5 gives the whole variable domain KAGVTQTPRYLIKTRGQQVTLSCSPISGHRSVSWYQQTPGQGLQFLFEYFSETQRNKGNFPGRFSGRQFSNSRSEMNVSTLELGDSALYLCASSTSGAEETQYFGPGTRLLVL.

The rearrangement joins TRBV4-3 to TRBJ2-3; D remains unclear. V lost 1 base and J lost 8, with 10 bases in between. The CDR3 runs 13 residues. The V gene's germline CDR1 is LGHNA and CDR2 YSLEER. The CDR3: CASSQGSGGTQYF. The CDR3 region has the DNA TGCGCCAGCAGCCAAGGGTCTGGCGGTACGCAGTATTTT.

The chain recombines TRBV4-1 with TRBJ2-1; 7 positions agree with TRBD2. This CDR3 is 21 amino acids long. Germline V gene lookup returns CDR1 MGHRA and CDR2 YSYEKL. The ends lost 2 bases at V and 4 bases at J; junction bases unmatched: 23. CDR3 in DNA: TGCGCCAGCAGCCAAATAAGCCGGGACTATGATTTTAGGATCCTTTACAATGAGCAGTTCTTC. This translates into CASSQISRDYDFRILYNEQFF.

V and J are TRBV20-1 and TRBJ1-5, with TRBD1 matching over 12 bases. V gave up 2 bases and J gave up 2 bases; unmatched junction bases: 7. The CDR3 spans 17 residues. Germline V gives CDR1 DFQATT, CDR2 SNEGSKA (reference sequence). CDR3 loop: CSARRGTGGAGNQPQHF. CDR3 sequence (DNA): TGCAGTGCTAGAAGGGGGACAGGGGGCGCTGGCAATCAGCCCCAGCATTTT.

The chain has TRBV12-3 or TRBV12-4 and TRBJ2-2; 9 positions agree with TRBD2. V trimming: 2 bases; J trimming: 4 bases; junction bases outside the gene matches: 5. CDR3 length: 16 residues. The chain's CDR3 is CASSLPSGAPTGELFF. The CDR3 DNA is TGTGCCAGCAGTTTACCTAGCGGGGCACCCACCGGGGAGCTGTTTTTT.

This sequence joins TRBV18 and TRBJ1-5, with unresolved D. CDR1 and CDR2 (germline): KGHSH, LQKENI. Trimming pared 1 base from V and 0 bases from J, leaving 4 bases between. CDR3 size: 14 residues. CDR3 region: CASSPQYSNQPQHF. The CDR3 DNA is TGTGCCAGCTCACCACAGTATAGCAATCAGCCCCAGCATTTT.

A few counts support this clonotype. This chain uses TRBV6-2 or TRBV6-3 with TRBJ2-1; maybe TRBD2 (7 bases). The CDR3 has 15 residues. The V and J ends lost 2 bases and 8 bases respectively, with 16 bases between them. CDR1 and CDR2 (germline): MNHEY, SVGEGT. In DNA, the CDR3 is TGTGCCAGCAGTTACGGGGGGGGGCTAGGCTATGAGCAGTTCTTC. Protein sequence: CASSYGGGLGYEQFF.

The genes are TRBV3-1 and TRBJ2-7; possible D gene TRBD2, 6 bases. V lost 3 bases to trimming and J lost 9 bases, with 9 bases between them. The CDR3 is 11 residues long. The V gene's germline CDR1 is LGHDT and CDR2 YNNKEL (reference sequence). The CDR3 bases are TGTGCCAGCAGCCAGGCGGGATCGCAGTACTTC. Its translation is CASSQAGSQYF.

In its sample, this clonotype was seen a few times. This sequence joins TRBV20-1 and TRBJ2-2; possible D gene TRBD2, 6 bases. This CDR3 is built from 16 residues. Germline V gene lookup returns CDR1 DFQATT and CDR2 SNEGSKA (reference sequence). Trimming shortened V by 6 bases and J by 4 bases, and 21 bases separated the two germline ends. CDR3 residues: CSAPGPREASTGELFF. Here the CDR3 DNA reads TGCAGTGCCCCGGGACCCAGGGAGGCTAGCACCGGGGAGCTGTTTTTT.